This entry describes one T cell receptor (beta chain). Its antigen remains unidentified. Germline assignment: CDR1 SGHKS and CDR2 YYEKEE (reference sequence). The CDR3 spans 15 residues. V shed 6 bases, J shed 5 bases, and the junction held 6 bases outside the gene matches. Per individual sample, total RNA of at least 5.5 micrograms was extracted. Through a sample-barcoded 5' primer and a J-beta primer mix, a second PCR was run for 7 to 11 cycles. TCRdb re-derived calls from the 5' RACE reads in MiXCR, one entry per CDR3 protein. The table shows 700,000 to 900,000 distinct CDR3 sequences, with under 30% occurring only once. This entry belongs to a study of blood T cells in healthy people across ages. Points from the study as a whole: With donor CMV status unknown, expanded clonotype changes were possibly confounded. Because sorting was not performed, PBMCs prevented conclusive naive versus antigen-experienced comparison.

The data also belong to a second study, concerning T cells of mothers and their children. That report adds: No clone of persistent microchimeric T cells was detected.

The TCR was taken from a boy aged 5-17 years in good health. The sequencing sample was made of blood. This chain uses TRBV5-5 with TRBJ2-2, with 11 nucleotides matching TRBD2. CDR3 coding DNA: TGTGCCAGCACCTTAGCGGGGGGGTGGACCGGGGAGCTGTTTTTT. This codes for CASTLAGGWTGELFF.